The 10 T cell receptor beta chains reported below all come from one sample, sequenced in a study of Ad26.COV2.S vaccination and SARS-CoV-2 variants. This sample's treatment: some 20 received Ad26.COV2.S at low or high dose, single or two shots; 5 received placebo; per-sample allocation not given. Each sample was drawn 63 days after the first injection (of vaccine or placebo). Generated by immunoSEQ multiplex PCR, the TCRdb table keeps only in-frame clones and is missing some. The sample has about 390,000 clones; about 92% are singletons. The material sequenced was peripheral blood, taken in a trial of Ad26.COV2.S vaccine versus placebo. These receptors came from a person between 18 and 65 years old who received the Ad26.COV2.S COVID-19 vaccine or a placebo.

The chain joins TRBV11-3 to TRBJ2-4, with D perhaps matching TRBD1 (5 bases). The CDR3 consists of 16 residues. Trimming stripped 5 bases from V and 0 bases from J, with 14 bases between. Germline lookup yields CDR1 SGHNT and CDR2 YENEEA. The CDR3 DNA sequence: TGTGCCAGCAGCCCCGGACACCGCAAAGCCAAAAACATTCAGTACTTC. Its translation: CASSPGHRKAKNIQYF.

The chain recombines TRBV5-6 with TRBJ1-5; D gene unclear. The ends were cut back, 0 bases at V and 6 bases at J, with 4 bases in the middle. Germline-derived CDR1 and CDR2 are SGHDT and YYEEEE. The CDR3 spans 12 residues. The CDR3 coding sequence is TGTGCCAGCAGCTTGGGGGTTCAGCCCCAGCATTTT. Protein product: CASSLGVQPQHF.

V is TRBV6-5 and J is TRBJ1-2; 8 bases align to TRBD1. The CDR3 totals 16 residues. The junction had 8 bases not matched to a gene; V was cut back by 2 bases and J by 3 bases. CDR1 is MNHEY, CDR2 SVGAGI, per germline. The CDR3 DNA is TGTGCCAGCAGTTACGGGACAGGAGAAAAATACTATGGCTACACCTTC. This codes for CASSYGTGEKYYGYTF.

The rearrangement links TRBV27 to TRBJ2-3; possible D gene TRBD1, 6 bases. Germline values: CDR1 MNHEY, CDR2 SMNVEV (reference sequence). Trimming took 2 bases from V and 2 from J, leaving 14 bases between them. This CDR3 has 16 amino acids. CDR3 in DNA: TGTGCCAGCAGTTTAGGATCTGGGGGCGTCACAGATACGCAGTATTTT. This encodes CASSLGSGGVTDTQYF.

The V call is TRBV4-1, the J call TRBJ2-7; D uncertain. V lost 1 base and J 9 bases, leaving 7 bases between the germline ends. Per germline, CDR1 MGHRA and CDR2 YSYEKL. There are 11 residues in the CDR3. CDR3 bases: TGCGCCAGCAGCCAAGGCGCCCTGCAGTACTTC. It codes for CASSQGALQYF.

In nucleotides, the CDR3 is TGTGCCAGCTCACCACCGGGGGATGAGCAGTTCTTC. Encoded protein: CASSPPGDEQFF. The V call is TRBV18, the J call TRBJ2-1; D tentatively fits TRBD1 or TRBD2 (5 bases each). The CDR3 is made up of 12 amino acids. The germline V gene encodes CDR1 KGHSH and CDR2 LQKENI. The V gene lost 0 bases and the J gene lost 8 bases, with 5 bases spanning the gap.

J is TRBJ1-1 and V is TRBV7-2, with TRBD1 identical over 8 bases. This CDR3 spans 15 amino acids. Trimming removed 7 bases from V and 5 bases from J; junction bases left unmatched: 12. Germline V lookup: CDR1 SGHTA, CDR2 FQGNSA. In DNA, the CDR3 is TGTGCCAGCAAAGCTAAGAGGCAGGGGGCGACTGAAGCTTTCTTT. Its translation: CASKAKRQGATEAFF.

A single count supports this clone. The chain uses TRBV7-8 and TRBJ2-1; D may correspond to TRBD1 or TRBD2 (5 bases each). The V gene's germline CDR1 is SGHVS and CDR2 FQNEAQ. V dropped 4 bases and J dropped 8 bases, with 18 bases sitting between them. CDR3 length: 15 residues. The CDR3 DNA reads TGTGCCAGCAGCTCTATCCGGGACCCTCAGGATGAGCAGTTCTTC. Translation gives CASSSIRDPQDEQFF.

The chain is built from TRBV19 and TRBJ1-5; D gene uncertain. CDR1 and CDR2 (germline): LNHDA, SQIVND (reference sequence). This CDR3 is 13 amino acids long. The ends were cut back, 7 bases at V and 0 bases at J, with 7 bases in the middle. The CDR3 nucleotides read TGTGCCAGTAAAGCTTATAGCAATCAGCCCCAGCATTTT. Encoded protein: CASKAYSNQPQHF.

This clone is a singleton in its sample. This chain uses TRBV12-3 or TRBV12-4 with TRBJ1-1; 8 bases match TRBD1. The CDR3 has 12 residues. Germline trimming cut 9 bases from V and 5 bases from J; bases unmatched to any gene: 5. The CDR3 nucleotides are TGTGCCAGTACAGGGGGACAAACTGAAGCTTTCTTT. This encodes CASTGGQTEAFF.